The table lists the clone carrying this T cell receptor beta chain with many counts. This specimen belongs to a study of T cells after yellow fever vaccination. MiXCR was run by TCRdb on the 5' RACE reads, yielding one entry per CDR3 protein. Of about 350,000 distinct CDR3 sequences detected, 7% to 10% appear once; the ten largest clones hold around 17%. This CDR3 contains 12 residues. V lost 5 bases to trimming and J lost 11 bases, with 18 bases between them. Germline CDR1 reads DFQATT; CDR2 reads SNEGSKA (reference sequence). The clonotype comes from a man in his late teens or twenties who received the YFV17D yellow fever vaccine. The gene calls are TRBV20-1 and TRBJ1-1; D is undetermined. This sample comprised PBMCs, obtained about 49 days after the first yellow fever vaccination. CDR3 nucleotide sequence: TGCAGTGCTCCCGCCTTTGCCCTAGGGGCTTTCTTT. As protein: CSAPAFALGAFF.